This TCR beta chain was observed in a study of T cells in tuberculosis. Points from the study as a whole: Samples were chosen by availability of cryopreserved specimens.

Here immunoSEQ multiplex PCR was the method, and the copy in TCRdb shows in-frame clones only, minus some. The repertoire has about 20,000 clones, approximately 90% of them found once; the top ten carry roughly 14%. Tuberculin skin test and IGRA determined adolescents' latent tuberculosis status at entry. A word on this clone: What it binds is unknown.

CDR3 size: 16 residues. CDR1 MGHDK and CDR2 SYGVNS come from the germline V gene. V shed 3 bases and J shed 3 bases, with 17 bases lying between them. This chain links TRBV25-1 with TRBJ1-2, with TRBD1 as a possible D gene (6 bases). The source material was PBMCs. This clonotype was obtained from a donor aged 10-29 years with latent tuberculosis or without tuberculosis infection. CDR3 sequence: CASSEAWGRIDYGYTF. CDR3 DNA sequence: TGTGCCAGCAGTGAGGCTTGGGGGCGAATAGACTATGGCTACACCTTC.